These 26 T cell receptor beta chains came from one sample sequenced in a study of tumor-infiltrating lymphocytes in primary liver carcinoma. Taking roughly 20-34 mg of unsorted bulk tissue, the authors co-extracted RNA and DNA. From approximately 490 ng total RNA, TCR beta cDNA was generated with a primer in the constant region. The TCR beta library was amplified through three nested multiplex PCR rounds in a modified ARM-PCR procedure. Running nine to ten cycles apiece, the first two PCR rounds relied on TRBV1-TRBV30 forward primers together with a C-beta reverse primer. TCRdb reprocessed the multiplex PCR reads via MiXCR and lists one record per CDR3 protein. The sample has some 32,000 distinct CDR3 sequences, over 60% seen once; the top ten hold roughly a third. Sequencing used liver tumor tissue from sampling region 5. The subset is: tumor region T5, tumor centre. The receptor source for this set is a man aged 35-49 years with primary liver carcinoma and hepatitis B virus infection.

In the case of this clonotype: Since no conserved phenylalanine or tryptophan closes the CDR3, a read error is the likely cause. The V and J genes are TRBV11-2 and TRBJ2-1; no reliable D call. The CDR3 runs 16 residues. Germline loops: CDR1 SGHAT, CDR2 FQNNGV. CDR3: CASGLDPESSYNEQFL. CDR3 DNA sequence: TGTGCCAGCGGCTTAGATCCAGAGAGCTCCTACAATGAGCAGTTCCTT.

On this clonotype: A much larger clone differs from this one at a single base, so this may be a read error. The chain combines TRBV28 with TRBJ2-5, with 10 bases fitting TRBD1. CDR3 length: 15 residues. Germline V gives CDR1 MDHEN, CDR2 SYDVKM. The CDR3 loop is CTSSPGQGERETQYF. The CDR3 region has the DNA TGTACCAGCAGTCCCGGACAGGGGGAGAGAGAGACCCAGTACTTC.

This clonotype has at least ten counts. Lacking the conserved final phenylalanine or tryptophan, this CDR3 likely reflects a read error. V usage is TRBV6-2 or TRBV6-3 and J usage is TRBJ2-1; possibly TRBD2 for D (6 bases). The CDR3 is made up of 24 amino acids. Germline CDR1 reads MNHEY; CDR2 reads SVGEGT. The germline V and J ends were trimmed by 2 bases and 5 bases, with 40 bases remaining between them. The DNA of the CDR3 is TGTGCCAGCAGTTACCCGCGGCCCGGCGGGGTGATCTCCTATCGACATGACCGAGACAATGAGCAGTTCCTC. Residues: CASSYPRPGGVISYRHDRDNEQFL.

This clonotype occurred a few times. This may be a read error, as it is one base from a much larger clone. This sequence joins TRBV6-5 and TRBJ2-1; D is possibly TRBD2 (6 bases). CDR3 length: 12 amino acids. The germline V gene has CDR1 MNHEY and CDR2 SVGAGI. For the CDR3, the DNA is TGTGCCAGCCGGGACTCCTACAATGAGCAGCTCTTC. Its protein product is CASRDSYNEQLF.

Comment on this clonotype: Since no conserved phenylalanine or tryptophan closes the CDR3, a read error is the likely cause. The chain couples TRBV28 to TRBJ2-7; TRBD2 matches at 9 bases. The germline CDR1 and CDR2 sequences are MDHEN and SYDVKM. The CDR3 length is 14 residues. Here the CDR3 DNA reads TGTGCCAGCAGTGCCCTAGCGGGGAACTACAAGCAGTACTTA. Amino acid sequence: CASSALAGNYKQYL.

There are a few counts of this clonotype. This may stem from a read error, because a much larger clone lies one nucleotide away. This chain joins TRBV7-9 and TRBJ1-1; TRBD1 is a possible D gene (5 bases). The V gene's germline CDR1 is SEHNR and CDR2 FQNEAQ (reference sequence). Trimming removed 0 bases at V and 11 bases at J, with 13 bases between. CDR3 length: 13 amino acids. The CDR3 DNA sequence: TGTGCCAGCAGCTTAGCGGAAGTGTGGGGGGCTTTCTTT. Its protein product is CASSLAEVWGAFF.

This clonotype has just one count. The rearrangement uses TRBV11-2 and TRBJ1-1; D not certain. Germline lookup yields CDR1 SGHAT and CDR2 FQNNGV. This CDR3 is built from 12 residues. The CDR3 DNA reads TGTGCTATGAGCCGGCGGATCTTTGAAGCTTTCTTT. The encoded protein is CAMSRRIFEAFF.

This clonotype has at least ten counts. The chain uses TRBV28 and TRBJ1-1; TRBD1 might be the D (6 bases). The V gene lost 6 bases and the J gene lost 2 bases, with 13 bases spanning the gap. The CDR3 sequence is 14 residues long. Germline loops: CDR1 MDHEN, CDR2 SYDVKM. The CDR3 DNA follows: TGTGCCAGCAGACCCGGACAGCCCAACACTGAAGCTTTCTTT. Translated, it gives CASRPGQPNTEAFF.

The J gene is TRBJ2-3, the V gene TRBV20-1, with D possibly matching TRBD2 (5 bases). Germline CDR1 is DFQATT and CDR2 is SNEGSKA (reference sequence). Trimming removed 1 base at V and 7 bases at J, with 18 bases between. This CDR3 has 15 residues. CDR3 sequence (DNA): TGCAGTGCTAGAGGGACTGGCGTTCTTATGAATACGCAGTATTTT. Translation: CSARGTGVLMNTQYF.

With respect to this clonotype: A much larger clone differs by one base, so this may be a read error. The chain combines TRBV13 with TRBJ2-1; no firm D call. V was trimmed by 2 bases and J by 11 bases, leaving 7 bases between them. This CDR3 has 11 residues. Germline lookup yields CDR1 PRHDT and CDR2 FYEKMQ (reference sequence). This chain's CDR3 is CASSLINKQFF. The CDR3, as DNA: TGTGCCAGCAGCTTAATAAATAAGCAGTTCTTC. The full variable domain, in which reference TRBV13 and TRBJ2-1 provide the parts outside the CDR3, is AAGVIQSPRHLIKEKRETATLKCYPIPRHDTVYWYQQGPGQDPQFLISFYEKMQSDKGSIPDRFSAQQFSDYHSELNMSSLELGDSALYFCASSLINKQFFGPGTRLTVL.

This clonotype occurred a few times. A read error may be the cause here, since a much bigger clone is one base away. V and J are TRBV5-1 and TRBJ2-3, with 12 bases identical to TRBD2. The CDR3 has 16 amino acids. Germline CDR1 and CDR2: SGHRS and YFSETQ. The CDR3 DNA sequence: TGCGCCAACAGCTTGGTGACTAGCGGGAGCGCAGATACGCAGTATTTT. Its protein product is CANSLVTSGSADTQYF.

Points on this clonotype: The junction does not match germline at one end; this may be a read error. The V and J genes are TRBV28 and TRBJ2-7, with unresolved D. The V gene's germline CDR1 is MDHEN and CDR2 SYDVKM. The CDR3 totals 14 residues. The DNA for the CDR3 is TGCGCCAACAGTTTATTCGCTTGGGATGGAGAGCACTACTTC. Translated, it gives CANSLFAWDGEHYF.

The V gene is TRBV11-2, the J gene TRBJ2-5; D is possibly TRBD2 (5 bases). This CDR3 spans 13 amino acids. Germline V gene sequence: CDR1 SGHAT, CDR2 FQNNGV. Trimming removed 1 base from V and 14 bases from J, with 17 bases in between. The CDR3 protein is CASSLVLGETHYF. In DNA, the CDR3 is TGTGCCAGCAGCTTAGTTCTGGGAGAGACTCATTACTTC.

In nucleotides, the CDR3 is TGTGCCAGCAGCTTGGCTTCTCCCGGTAGCGGGAGTTGGATCGGGGAGCTGTTTTTT. This sequence encodes CASSLASPGSGSWIGELFF. The rearrangement links TRBV5-5 to TRBJ2-2, with 9 bases matching TRBD2. V was pared by 0 bases and J by 7 bases, with 16 bases of the junction left unmatched. The CDR3 is 19 amino acids. Germline CDR1 and CDR2: SGHKS and YYEKEE (reference sequence).

Remarks on this clonotype: A junction end diverges from the germline sequence, so it may reflect a read error. The CDR3, as DNA: TGTCCCAGCAGTTACGCCGCAGGGTCTGGGGCCAACGTCCTAACTTTC. Protein: CPSSYAAGSGANVLTF. This rearrangement joins TRBV6-5 to TRBJ2-6; tentative D call: TRBD1 (5 bases). There are 16 residues in the CDR3. Per the germline V gene, CDR1 is MNHEY and CDR2 is SVGAGI.

This clonotype was counted ten times or more. V is TRBV6-2 or TRBV6-3 and J is TRBJ2-7, with 7 bases identical to TRBD2. Germline V gives CDR1 MNHEY, CDR2 SVGEGT. There are 13 residues in the CDR3. The ends lost 8 bases at V and 3 bases at J; junction bases unmatched: 7. The CDR3 bases are TGTGCCAGCTTGTGGCGGGAGCACTACGAGCAGTACTTC. Translation: CASLWREHYEQYF.

As to this clonotype: An end of the junction does not agree with germline; a read error may underlie this. The chain couples TRBV4-1 to TRBJ1-5; D not certain. The CDR3 covers 16 residues. The germline V gene has CDR1 MGHRA and CDR2 YSYEKL. The CDR3 is CASRNVAGPARQPQRF. The CDR3 nucleotides read TGCGCCAGCAGAAATGTGGCAGGTCCGGCACGTCAGCCCCAGCGTTTT.

The table lists this clonotype with a count of one. Sequence at one end of the junction differs from germline and may be a read error. CDR3 in amino acids: CASSLELLARVNELFF. The CDR3 nucleotides are TGTGCCAGCAGCTTAGAGCTCCTAGCGAGAGTAAATGAGCTGTTCTTC. The gene calls are TRBV11-2 and TRBJ2-1; D is perhaps TRBD2 (6 bases). CDR3 length equals 16 residues. Germline CDR1 and CDR2: SGHAT and FQNNGV.

Details on this clonotype: Compared with germline, one end of the junction differs, possibly owing to a read error. The genes are TRBV6-1 and TRBJ2-7; tentatively, D is TRBD2 (5 bases). CDR1 MNHNS and CDR2 SASEGT come from the germline V gene. The CDR3 covers 13 residues. The CDR3 here is CASSPQQYGGHYF. CDR3 nucleotides: TGCGCCAGCAGCCCCCAGCAATACGGCGGGCATTACTTC.

The chain carries TRBV11-2 and TRBJ2-7, with D possibly being TRBD2 (5 bases). This CDR3 has 15 amino acids. Germline V gene sequence: CDR1 SGHAT, CDR2 FQNNGV. CDR3 loop: CISSLESGISDEQYF. The CDR3 bases are TGTATCAGCAGCTTAGAGTCCGGGATCTCTGACGAGCAGTACTTC.

Turning to this clonotype: Compared with germline, one end of the junction differs, possibly owing to a read error. This rearrangement joins TRBV4-1 to TRBJ1-6; the D gene is possibly TRBD1 (5 bases). The CDR3 loop spans 16 amino acids. Germline V gene data show CDR1 as MGHRA and CDR2 as YSYEKL. The CDR3 sequence: CVSSHHLQGADSPPHF. CDR3 bases: TGCGTCAGCAGCCACCACCTACAAGGGGCGGATTCACCCCCCCACTTT.

This clonotype was seen only once. The V gene is TRBV11-2, the J gene TRBJ2-7; D uncertain. This CDR3 contains 15 residues. The germline V gene has CDR1 SGHAT and CDR2 FQNNGV. V lost 8 bases, J lost 7 bases, and 24 bases lay in between. This CDR3 is CASGPSWLTEYEQYF. The DNA of the CDR3 is TGTGCCAGCGGCCCGTCGTGGCTAACAGAGTATGAGCAGTACTTC.

This clonotype was counted at least ten times. The J gene is TRBJ2-5, the V gene TRBV6-2 or TRBV6-3; no clear D. CDR3 length equals 13 residues. Trimming removed 2 bases from V and 9 bases from J, with 13 bases in between. The germline V gene has CDR1 MNHEY and CDR2 SVGEGT. The CDR3 protein is CASSYGRLRAQYF. The CDR3 DNA reads as TGTGCCAGCAGTTACGGCAGGCTACGGGCCCAGTACTTC.

Remarks on this clonotype: The junction and the germline gene differ at one end; a read error may be behind it. The chain recombines TRBV6-1 with TRBJ1-5, with D unresolved. The CDR3 has 15 amino acids. CDR1 is MNHNS, CDR2 SASEGT, per germline. CDR3 residues: CAISEIPYSNQPQHF. The DNA for the CDR3 is TGTGCCATCAGTGAAATCCCCTATAGCAATCAACCCCAGCATTTT.

At least ten counts were recorded for this clonotype. A much larger clone lies a single base off, so this may be a read error. The V and J genes are TRBV13 and TRBJ2-2; D may be TRBD2 (5 bases). The germline V gene encodes CDR1 PRHDT and CDR2 FYEKMQ (reference sequence). The CDR3 has 18 residues. CDR3 loop: CTSSSSSERVGDTGELFF. CDR3 DNA sequence: TGTACCAGCAGCTCAAGCAGTGAGAGGGTGGGAGACACCGGGGAGCTGTTTTTT. Full variable domain (missing parts from reference TRBV13 and TRBJ2-2): AAGVIQSPRHLIKEKRETATLKCYPIPRHDTVYWYQQGPGQDPQFLISFYEKMQSDKGSIPDRFSAQQFSDYHSELNMSSLELGDSALYFCTSSSSSERVGDTGELFFGEGSRLTVL.

The CDR3 sequence: CASSYSGRVGYTF. The CDR3 DNA sequence: TGTGCCAGCAGTTACTCCGGCAGGGTCGGCTACACCTTC. V usage is TRBV6-2 or TRBV6-3 and J usage is TRBJ1-2; D is perhaps TRBD1 (5 bases). The CDR3 is 13 amino acids. The V end was cut by 0 bases, the J end by 8 bases, with 10 bases between. Germline V gene lookup returns CDR1 MNHEY and CDR2 SVGEGT.